This T cell receptor beta chain was found in a study of T cell changes during pregnancy in multiple sclerosis (dated by TCRdb to the late 2010s). For the wider study: In women with multiple sclerosis, the researchers looked at how the T cell repertoire shifted as pregnancy progressed.

Libraries were made using the immunoSEQ multiplex PCR assay. As stored in TCRdb, this immuneACCESS dataset retains in-frame rearrangements with V and J assigned. A fraction of the clones does not appear; measured against another copy, unresolved V genes explain less than half of the discrepancy, and the remainder lacks a known reason. The sample table records 90,000 or so clones; around 90% of these occur just once. The ten largest clonotypes hold about 1.5% of the sample. Turning to this clone: Its antigen is currently not known. Base qualities were left out, and no much larger clone turns up one base away.

CDR1 and CDR2, per the germline V gene, are MNHNS and SASEGT. The CDR3 measures 18 amino acids from cysteine to phenylalanine. The CDR3 DNA has 54 bases and is translated from base 1. V is pruned by 3 bases and J by 3 bases, leaving 10 bases of the junction without a gene match. Here the sequenced sample was peripheral blood, taken in the first trimester of pregnancy. This clonotype was sampled from a female donor with multiple sclerosis, enrolled in a pregnancy study. Rearrangement joined TRBV6-1 to TRBJ2-2; 10 nucleotides in the junction match TRBD2. This receptor carries the CDR3 CASSDARLAGGDTGELFF. The DNA sequence reads TGTGCCAGCAGTGACGCCCGACTAGCGGGTGGAGACACCGGGGAGCTGTTTTTT.